This T cell receptor (beta chain) derives from a study of liver allograft versus peripheral blood T cells. Across the study: Repertoires of T cell receptors in transplanted livers were compared with recipients' peripheral blood repertoires.

Within the sample, this clonotype is medium-sized. Germline CDR1 MDHEN, CDR2 SYDVKM. CDR3 length: 14 amino acids. V was shortened by 6 bases and J by 1 base, with 10 bases between the two germline ends. MiXCR, applied by TCRdb to the reads, yields one record per CDR3 protein. The data contain a few thousand distinct CDR3 sequences, 12% to 15% of them seen just once; the ten biggest clones take up 2.5% to 3%. The origin of this receptor is a human patient who had a liver transplant. Some T cells could come from the graft donor. The chain employs TRBV28 and TRBJ1-3; no firm D call. The CDR3 DNA is TGTGCCAGCAGCCCCCAAGGGTCTGGAAACACCATATATTTT. This gives the protein CASSPQGSGNTIYF.